Listed below are T cell receptor beta chains from one sample, sequenced in a study of blood T cells in healthy people across ages. TCRdb re-called the 5' RACE reads through MiXCR, storing one row per CDR3 protein. The repertoire holds around 900,000 distinct CDR3 sequences, less than 35% seen once, with 17% in the top ten. The source material was blood. The origin of the receptors is a woman over 75 in good health. Both conserved end residues are part of each CDR3. D genes are given only for firm matches. Rows may omit the clone size; those that give it use once, few, many or a size class.

V gene	clone size	J gene	D gene	CDR3 DNA	CDR3 protein
TRBV12-3/TRBV12-4	NA	TRBJ2-3	NA	TGTGCCAGCAGTTTAGAGGGCCCAGATACGCAGTATTTT	CASSLEGPDTQYF
TRBV6-1	NA	TRBJ2-3	NA	TGTGCCATTCGGGCGGGGGCCGCGAATACGCAGTATTTT	CAIRAGAANTQYF
TRBV18	many	TRBJ1-2	TRBD1	TGTGCCAGCTCACCAGGACAGGGGCTTGATGGCTACACCTTC	CASSPGQGLDGYTF
TRBV11-2	many	TRBJ2-7	TRBD2	TGTGCCAGTAAACAAGCGGGGGCCAAGGTGGAGCAGTACTTC	CASKQAGAKVEQYF
TRBV12-3/TRBV12-4	NA	TRBJ1-1	TRBD1	TGTGCCAGCAGTCCACGGGACAGCGTTATGAACACTGAAGCTTTCTTT	CASSPRDSVMNTEAFF
TRBV2	few	TRBJ2-7	TRBD1	TGTGCCAGCAGATTAATGCCGGGACAGGGGGGCTACGAGCAGTACTTC	CASRLMPGQGGYEQYF
TRBV5-5	NA	TRBJ2-1	NA	TGTGCCAGCAGCCGCGACACCCACAATGAGCAGTTCTTC	CASSRDTHNEQFF
TRBV20-1	many	TRBJ2-7	NA	TGCAGTGCTAGCGACTTGCGGACAGACGTTATCGAGCAGTACTTC	CSASDLRTDVIEQYF
TRBV20-1	many	TRBJ1-1	NA	TGCAGTGCTTCACCACTGAACACTGAAGCTTTCTTT	CSASPLNTEAFF
TRBV4-2	few	TRBJ1-6	NA	TGTGCCAGCAGCCAAGGAGAGGGGGGGGGTTCACCCCTCCACTTT	CASSQGEGGGSPLHF
TRBV20-1	few	TRBJ1-1	TRBD1	TGCAGTGCTAAAGACTTAGACAGGGGTGGCACTGAAGCTTTCTTT	CSAKDLDRGGTEAFF
TRBV4-3	many	TRBJ2-3	NA	TGCGCCAGCAGCCAAGAAAAGCGAGATACGCAGTATTTT	CASSQEKRDTQYF
TRBV3-1	NA	TRBJ1-1	NA	TGTGCCAGCAGTCGTGGGACGGTTGAAGCTTTCTTT	CASSRGTVEAFF
TRBV3-1	many	TRBJ2-5	NA	TGTGCCAGCAGCCATACGTCAGGGGTGCAAGAGACCCAGTACTTC	CASSHTSGVQETQYF
TRBV12-3/TRBV12-4	many	TRBJ1-2	NA	TGTGCCAGCAGTTTAAGGGCAGGAGTTAACTATGGCTACACCTTC	CASSLRAGVNYGYTF
TRBV7-9	many	TRBJ1-1	NA	TGTGCCAGCAGCTTCTCGTTGAACACTGAAGCTTTCTTT	CASSFSLNTEAFF
TRBV7-6	many	TRBJ2-6	NA	TGTGCCAGCAGCTTAGAGCCGGGCGTGGGGGCCAACGTCCTGACTTTC	CASSLEPGVGANVLTF
TRBV9	NA	TRBJ2-2	NA	TGTGCCAGCAGCACCAGTATCGGGGAGCTGTTTTTT	CASSTSIGELFF
TRBV28	few	TRBJ2-2	TRBD1	TGTGCCAGCACCCCCGGACAGGCAGAGGGTGAGGAGCTGTTTTTT	CASTPGQAEGEELFF
TRBV3-1	few	TRBJ2-6	NA	TGTGCCAGCAGCCAAGCTGTGGGGGCTGCTGGGGCCAACGTCCTGACTTTC	CASSQAVGAAGANVLTF
TRBV10-3	many	TRBJ2-1	TRBD2	TGTGCCATCAGTTCCCTTGGCGGGGGCAATGAGCAGTTCTTC	CAISSLGGGNEQFF
TRBV11-2	many	TRBJ1-4	NA	TGTGCCAGCAGCCTCCGTGCGGGGTTGGAAAAACTGTTTTTT	CASSLRAGLEKLFF
TRBV29-1	NA	TRBJ2-1	NA	TGCAGCGTTGATTACGGACAGTTGTACAATGAGCAGTTCTTC	CSVDYGQLYNEQFF
TRBV6-2/TRBV6-3	NA	TRBJ1-5	NA	TGTGTCAGCAGACTTGGACAGACCTTAAGCAATCAGCCTCAGCATTTT	CVSRLGQTLSNQPQHF
TRBV7-2	once	TRBJ1-2	NA	TGTGCCAGCAGCCCCCAGGGCGGACCAGATTATGGCTACACCTTC	CASSPQGGPDYGYTF
TRBV5-1	NA	TRBJ2-3	NA	TGCGCCAGCAGCTTTGGCGGATGGGATACGCAGTATTTT	CASSFGGWDTQYF
TRBV12-3/TRBV12-4	many	TRBJ1-6	TRBD1	TGTGCCAGCAGTTTTACAGGGGGCAATTCACCCCTCCACTTT	CASSFTGGNSPLHF
TRBV7-2	many	TRBJ2-3	NA	TGTGCCAGCAGCCCCGTATGGGGGCGGAGGGGCACAGATACGCAGTATTTT	CASSPVWGRRGTDTQYF
TRBV10-2	many	TRBJ1-2	NA	TGCGCCAGCAGTGAGTCAGGACAGAACTATGGCTACACCTTC	CASSESGQNYGYTF
TRBV12-3/TRBV12-4	NA	TRBJ2-7	TRBD1	TGTGCCAGCAGTCTAGACACAGGGGCCGACTACGAGCAGTACTTC	CASSLDTGADYEQYF
TRBV4-3	NA	TRBJ2-5	TRBD1	TGCGCCAGCAGCCATCTACAGGGGCCTGGGGAGACCCAGTACTTC	CASSHLQGPGETQYF
TRBV15	many	TRBJ2-5	NA	TGTGCCACCAGCCCACACCGGGAGACCCAGTACTTC	CATSPHRETQYF
TRBV24-1	many	TRBJ2-1	TRBD1	TGTGCCACCAGTGATTTTTGGACAGGGAATGAGGATGAGCAGTTCTTC	CATSDFWTGNEDEQFF
TRBV5-1	many	TRBJ2-5	TRBD2	TGCGCCAGCAGTGGCCTAGCGGGGGCCACCCAAGAGACCCAGTACTTC	CASSGLAGATQETQYF
TRBV29-1	NA	TRBJ2-7	TRBD1	TGCAGCGTAAGGACAGGGTTTGCCTACGAGCAGTACTTC	CSVRTGFAYEQYF
TRBV30	NA	TRBJ1-2	NA	TGTGCCTGGAGCATAGGACAGTTCAGAGGCCACACCTTC	CAWSIGQFRGHTF
TRBV7-2	NA	TRBJ1-3	NA	TGTGCCAGCAGCTTAGCGGCCAGCTCTGGAAACACCATATATTTT	CASSLAASSGNTIYF